A selection of T cell receptor beta chains follows, all from one sample in a study of beta chain features in type 1 diabetes. Only in-frame clones appear in the TCRdb table, and some are missing; sequencing was by immunoSEQ multiplex PCR. Here the sample spans under 300,000 clones, roughly 14% being singletons. The sample comprised naive CD4+ T cells from blood. The receptors were gathered from a man aged 30-40 years with type 1 diabetes. Both conserved end residues are part of each CDR3. Fields, in order: V gene, J gene, clone size, CDR3 protein. The size entry is marked missing in some rows and otherwise reads once, few, many or a size class.

TRBV5-1	TRBJ2-1	.	CASSLVGTNEQFF
TRBV25-1	TRBJ2-7	few	CATREAYEQYF
TRBV9	TRBJ2-1	.	CASSVEAGGYNEQFF
TRBV4-1	TRBJ1-1	few	CASSQPDRGATEAFF
TRBV5-1	TRBJ2-5	.	CASSLRQGQETQYF
TRBV2	TRBJ2-2	few	CASRQGYAGELFF
TRBV14	TRBJ2-1	few	CASSPVGGGEQFF
TRBV4-2	TRBJ1-1	.	CASSQDRTGNTEAFF
TRBV18	TRBJ2-3	.	CASSPRTGAMDTQYF
TRBV19	TRBJ1-2	.	CASRGTEANYGYTF
TRBV2	TRBJ2-7	few	CASSPSGTSGSYEQYF
TRBV5-1	TRBJ2-7	few	CASSWGTGGLLHEQYF
TRBV15	TRBJ1-2	few	CATSRVGQTYGYTF
TRBV7-2	TRBJ2-7	few	CASSLRTSGRAEEQYF
TRBV7-6	TRBJ2-1	.	CASSLGGRGIQFF
TRBV30	TRBJ2-5	few	CAWSVLRNSETQYF
TRBV6-1	TRBJ2-5	.	CASSPGGNEETQYF
TRBV5-6	TRBJ1-2	.	CASRTPGQGARGYTF
TRBV7-8	TRBJ2-7	.	CASSRGGNSYEQYF
TRBV10-3	TRBJ2-6	.	CAISESGTGPPGANVLTF
TRBV28	TRBJ1-5	.	CASSPADRASQPQHF
TRBV7-8	TRBJ1-5	.	CASSLVGYQPQHF
TRBV19	TRBJ1-2	.	CASGDRAGYGYTF
TRBV30	TRBJ2-3	.	CVGSGRSTDTQYF
TRBV9	TRBJ2-3	.	CASSVEQGLSTDTQYF
TRBV7-2	TRBJ2-1	.	CASSLNRDNEQFF
TRBV4-1	TRBJ1-1	.	CASSQVGQGTEAFF
TRBV6-6	TRBJ2-3	few	CASSYVGGRTDTQYF
TRBV5-4	TRBJ2-5	few	CASSLGTSGRQETQYF
TRBV2	TRBJ2-1	.	CASSEGHNEQFF
TRBV9	TRBJ1-1	.	CASSAGTLGGTEAFF
TRBV7-9	TRBJ1-1	few	CASSLDRASTTEAFF
TRBV19	TRBJ2-1	.	CASSPTATSGYNEQFF
TRBV9	TRBJ2-1	few	CASSVAGVGDEQFF
TRBV5-8	TRBJ1-1	.	CASSLLGLMNTEAFF
TRBV5-1	TRBJ2-7	.	CASSLTGNYEQYF
TRBV18	TRBJ1-4	once	CASSPPRQGNEKLFF
TRBV19	TRBJ1-5	few	CASSIAGTGQPQHF
TRBV30	TRBJ1-2	.	CAWSVYRGDYGYTF
TRBV7-9	TRBJ2-7	.	CASSLGQGMDEQYF
TRBV5-1	TRBJ2-2	few	CASDPRGTGTGELFF
TRBV6-6	TRBJ2-7	few	CASRLGQASSYEQYF